Presented here are 26 T cell receptor beta chains from one specimen sequenced in a study of cytomegalovirus exposure and HLA in healthy donors. The PCR contained 60 Vbeta and 13 Jbeta primers. Profiling relied on immunoSEQ multiplex PCR, and the TCRdb table lists in-frame clones only, not all of them. Seen here are about 150,000 clones, under 70% observed once, and the top ten hold about 10%. Sequencing was carried out using PBMCs. These receptors were taken from a young man in good health and CMV-seropositive.

This rearrangement joins TRBV6-5 to TRBJ2-2, with TRBD2 matching 7 bases. Per the germline V gene, CDR1 is MNHEY and CDR2 is SVGAGI. This CDR3 has 15 amino acids. V shed 5 bases and J 7 bases; nucleotides not matched to a gene: 10. The CDR3 sequence: CASSRRLADVGELFF. The CDR3 nucleotides read TGTGCCAGCAGTCGGCGGCTAGCGGACGTCGGGGAGCTGTTTTTT.

This clone was seen a few times. CDR3 in amino acids: CASSSSQRGTQYF. In nucleotides, the CDR3 is TGTGCCAGCAGCTCCAGTCAAAGGGGTACGCAGTATTTT. The V and J genes are TRBV7-9 and TRBJ2-3, with D possibly TRBD1 on 5 matching bases. The germline CDR1 and CDR2 sequences are SEHNR and FQNEAQ (reference sequence). The CDR3 length is 13 residues. Between the trimmed V and J ends, which lost 4 bases and 8 bases, there was a span of 13 bases.

The rearrangement links TRBV18 to TRBJ1-2; D remains unclear. This CDR3 has 15 amino acids. Trimming pared 1 base from V and 4 bases from J, leaving 13 bases between. The V gene's germline CDR1 is KGHSH and CDR2 LQKENI. CDR3 nucleotide sequence: TGTGCCAGCTCACCACAAGGCGAGGGTGTCTATGGCTACACCTTC. Its protein is CASSPQGEGVYGYTF. Looking up the rest from reference TRBV18 and TRBJ1-2 gives the full variable domain: NAGVMQNPRHLVRRRGQEARLRCSPMKGHSHVYWYRQLPEEGLKFMVYLQKENIIDESGMPKERFSAEFPKEGPSILRIQQVVRGDSAAYFCASSPQGEGVYGYTFGSGTRLTVV.

This clone was detected a few times. The rearrangement links TRBV30 to TRBJ2-1, with TRBD2 matching 9 bases. The CDR3 covers 11 residues. The V gene end was trimmed by 8 bases and the J gene end by 8 bases; junction bases not matched to a gene: 4. The germline V gene has CDR1 GTSNPN and CDR2 SVGIG (reference sequence). The CDR3 DNA sequence: TGTGCCCGGGCGGGGGGGGATGAGCAGTTCTTC. This encodes CARAGGDEQFF.

This clone was counted only a few times. The chain uses TRBV11-2 and TRBJ2-7; D is unresolved. The CDR3 is made up of 14 amino acids. Trimming pared 3 bases from V and 4 bases from J, leaving 13 bases between. Germline CDR1 reads SGHAT; CDR2 reads FQNNGV. The CDR3 loop reads CASSFTHPDYEQYF. The CDR3 DNA is TGTGCCAGCAGCTTTACACACCCCGATTACGAGCAGTACTTC.

Comments on this clone: Relative to the germline gene, one junction end is altered; a read error may explain this. Distinct nucleotide sequences in the sample also encode this CDR3. The V and J genes are TRBV7-3 and TRBJ2-3; TRBD2 agrees at 7 bases. Per the germline V gene, CDR1 is SGHTA and CDR2 is FQGTGA. The length of the CDR3 is 15 residues. The CDR3 region is CASSFTSVSTDTQYF. The DNA for the CDR3 is TGTGCCAGCAGCTTCACTAGCGTAAGCACAGATACGCAGTACTTT. Full variable domain (rest looked up from reference TRBV7-3 and TRBJ2-3): GAGVSQTPSNKVTEKGKYVELRCDPISGHTALYWYRQSLGQGPEFLIYFQGTGAADDSGLPNDRFFAVRPEGSVSTLKIQRTERGDSAVYLCASSFTSVSTDTQYFGPGTRLTVL.

The V call is TRBV9, the J call TRBJ2-3; 7 nucleotides line up with TRBD2. The CDR3 is 16 amino acids. Germline assignment: CDR1 SGDLS and CDR2 YYNGEE. V was pared by 0 bases and J by 3 bases, with 7 bases of the junction left unmatched. The CDR3: CASSVAWGGKTDTQYF. CDR3 coding DNA: TGTGCCAGCAGCGTAGCCTGGGGAGGGAAAACAGATACGCAGTATTTT.

This clone has only a few counts. The rearrangement joins TRBV6-5 to TRBJ1-1, with 7 bases aligning to TRBD1. This CDR3 contains 15 residues. CDR1 is MNHEY and CDR2 is SVGAGI in the germline V gene. The junction had 8 bases not matched to a gene; V was cut back by 6 bases and J by 1 base. The CDR3 DNA is TGTGCCAGCAGGGCACAGGGGCTGGCGAACACTGAAGCTTTCTTT. Residues: CASRAQGLANTEAFF.

The CDR3 spells CASTAGTVNQPQHF. CDR3 nucleotides: TGCGCCAGCACTGCCGGGACAGTAAATCAGCCCCAGCATTTT. This sequence joins TRBV10-2 and TRBJ1-5, with 7 bases lining up with TRBD1. J was trimmed by 4 bases and V by 7 bases; bases with no gene match: 7. CDR1 is WSHSY, CDR2 SAAADI, per germline. This CDR3 spans 14 amino acids.

The V and J genes are TRBV6-5 and TRBJ1-2; 10 bases are shared with TRBD1. The germline V gene encodes CDR1 MNHEY and CDR2 SVGAGI. Trimming at V came to 6 bases and at J to 5 bases, leaving 9 bases not matched to a gene. The CDR3 is made up of 15 amino acids. The CDR3 reads CASSAGTGEGYGYTF. CDR3 DNA: TGTGCCAGCAGCGCCGGGACAGGGGAGGGATATGGCTACACCTTC.

The chain combines TRBV6-7 with TRBJ1-3; D is undetermined. TRBV6-7 counts as an open reading frame of uncertain function. V lost 2 bases, J lost 0 bases, and 14 bases lay in between. The CDR3 has 17 residues. The CDR3: CASSYPCIRSSGNTIYF. DNA for the CDR3: TGTGCCAGCAGTTACCCGTGCATACGGAGCTCTGGAAACACCATATATTTT.

The count of this clone is one. The genes are TRBV2 and TRBJ2-7, with 12 bases that match TRBD2. Trimming at V came to 6 bases and at J to 4 bases, leaving 7 bases not matched to a gene. The CDR3 contains 15 residues. The V gene's germline CDR1 is SNHLY and CDR2 FYNNEI. CDR3 nucleotide sequence: TGTGCCAGCAGGAAAAGACTAGCGGGAGAGTACGAGCAGTACTTC. This translates into CASRKRLAGEYEQYF.

V and J are TRBV5-6 and TRBJ2-7; 7 bases map to TRBD2. The CDR3 spans 16 residues. J lost 3 bases, V lost 3 bases, and 12 bases had no gene match. Germline V gene data show CDR1 as SGHDT and CDR2 as YYEEEE. CDR3 sequence reads: CASSSGGRWVNYEQYF. DNA for the CDR3: TGTGCCAGCAGCTCCGGGGGGAGATGGGTGAACTACGAGCAGTACTTC.

Here the CDR3 DNA reads TGTGCCAGCAGCGTAGGCAGCGACCCGCCGAATGAGCAGTTCTTC. Translated, it gives CASSVGSDPPNEQFF. V gene TRBV9 combines with J gene TRBJ2-1; no reliable D call. The CDR3 is made up of 15 amino acids. Trimming left V 0 bases short and J 7 bases short, with 14 bases between. From germline, CDR1 is SGDLS and CDR2 YYNGEE.

Comments on this clone: The same CDR3 can be traced to other DNA sequences in this sample. J is TRBJ2-4 and V is TRBV6-5; D possibly corresponds to TRBD1 (6 bases). Germline V gene data show CDR1 as MNHEY and CDR2 as SVGAGI. This CDR3 region has 14 residues. The V end was cut by 6 bases, the J end by 0 bases, with 9 bases between. CDR3 DNA sequence: TGTGCCAGCAGACGGACAGTAGCCAAAAACATTCAGTACTTC. Its translation is CASRRTVAKNIQYF.

The sample holds one count of this clone. The chain carries TRBV6-5 and TRBJ2-3; a weak D match, TRBD2 (6 bases). Per the germline V gene, CDR1 is MNHEY and CDR2 is SVGAGI. V was shortened by 5 bases and J by 0 bases, with 9 bases between the two germline ends. CDR3 length: 14 amino acids. CDR3 sequence reads: CASSGGLSTDTQYF. CDR3 bases: TGTGCCAGCAGTGGGGGACTCAGCACAGATACGCAGTATTTT.

This clone showed up just a few times. V and J are TRBV6-5 and TRBJ2-2; perhaps TRBD1 as D (6 bases). The CDR3 is 14 residues long. The V gene lost 6 bases and the J gene lost 4 bases, with 12 bases spanning the gap. CDR1 is MNHEY, CDR2 SVGAGI, per germline. The DNA for the CDR3 is TGTGCCAGCAGACAACAGGGTATCACCGGGGAGCTGTTTTTT. As protein: CASRQQGITGELFF.

The chain joins TRBV5-1 to TRBJ2-5, with 7 bases lining up with TRBD1. Germline-derived CDR1 and CDR2 are SGHRS and YFSETQ. The V segment lost 2 bases and the J segment 5 bases; nucleotides outside the gene matches: 12. The CDR3 is 16 residues long. CDR3 loop: CASSLRQGLVGETQYF. The CDR3 DNA reads TGCGCCAGCAGCTTACGACAGGGTTTGGTTGGGGAGACCCAGTACTTC.

This clone has a single count. The genes are TRBV7-8 and TRBJ2-5; TRBD1 is a possible D gene (7 bases). TRBJ2-7 explains the end of the DNA better; the J call may be wrong. The CDR3 totals 13 residues. The V gene's germline CDR1 is SGHVS and CDR2 FQNEAQ. CDR3 residues: CATVRDSAYEQYF. CDR3 DNA sequence: TGTGCCACCGTGCGGGACAGCGCCTACGAGCAGTACTTC.

The gene calls are TRBV29-1 and TRBJ1-4; TRBD1 matches at 10 bases. CDR1 is SQVTM, CDR2 ANQGSEA, per germline. This CDR3 spans 13 amino acids. The ends lost 4 bases at V and 6 bases at J; junction bases unmatched: 2. CDR3 nucleotides: TGCAGCGTTGGGGACAGGGGCGATGAAAAACTGTTTTTT. Translation: CSVGDRGDEKLFF. The entire variable domain, with the rest obtained from reference TRBV29-1 and TRBJ1-4, is as follows: SAVISQKPSRDICQRGTSLTIQCQVDSQVTMMFWYRQQPGQSLTLIATANQGSEATYESGFVIDKFPISRPNLTFSTLTVSNMSPEDSSIYLCSVGDRGDEKLFFGSGTQLSVL.

This clone was picked up a small number of times. The chain joins TRBV4-1 to TRBJ2-3, with 13 bases matching TRBD2. Germline V gene sequence: CDR1 MGHRA, CDR2 YSYEKL. The CDR3 consists of 17 residues. V lost 2 bases, J lost 4 bases, and 6 bases stayed unmatched. CDR3 residues: CASSQRTSGRAADTQYF. CDR3 sequence (DNA): TGCGCCAGCAGCCAACGAACTAGCGGGAGGGCAGCAGATACGCAGTATTTT.

The gene calls are TRBV27 and TRBJ2-7, with 8 bases that match TRBD1. The CDR3 is 14 residues long. Germline CDR1 is MNHEY and CDR2 is SMNVEV (reference sequence). Trimming cost V 7 bases and J 3 bases; bases outside gene matches: 8. The CDR3 region has the DNA TGTGCCAGCATCCCAGGGGGCAGAAACTACGAGCAGTACTTC. This gives the protein CASIPGGRNYEQYF.

This sequence joins TRBV11-2 and TRBJ1-1; D is unclear. The CDR3 contains 13 residues. Germline values: CDR1 SGHAT, CDR2 FQNNGV. V lost 7 bases and J lost 0, with 9 bases in between. CDR3 protein: CASNPGMNTEAFF. CDR3 nucleotide sequence: TGTGCCAGCAACCCAGGTATGAACACTGAAGCTTTCTTT.

This clone has just a few counts. This chain joins TRBV19 and TRBJ2-2; perhaps TRBD1 as D (5 bases). CDR3 length: 14 residues. Trimming stripped 7 bases from V and 2 bases from J, with 11 bases between. The germline V gene encodes CDR1 LNHDA and CDR2 SQIVND (reference sequence). In DNA, the CDR3 is TGTGCCAGTATCCTGACAGTCAACACCGGGGAGCTGTTTTTT. Protein: CASILTVNTGELFF.

This clone was seen more than once but under ten times. The chain combines TRBV10-2 with TRBJ2-2; 8 bases agree with TRBD1. CDR1 and CDR2 from the germline V gene are WSHSY and SAAADI. The CDR3 length is 14 residues. The V gene end was trimmed by 7 bases and the J gene end by 7 bases; junction bases not matched to a gene: 8. The CDR3 loop reads CASTADRENGELFF. For the CDR3, the DNA is TGCGCCAGCACCGCGGACAGGGAGAACGGGGAGCTGTTTTTT.

This clone was observed a few times. The chain is built from TRBV15 and TRBJ1-2; the D gene is possibly TRBD1 (6 bases). CDR3 length: 14 residues. The germline gives CDR1 LNHNV, CDR2 YYDKDF (reference sequence). With 0 bases removed from V and 8 bases from J, the gap between germline ends came to 13 bases. For the CDR3, the DNA is TGTGCCACCAGCAGAGATCGGGACAATCGCGGCTACACCTTC. This codes for CATSRDRDNRGYTF. The variable domain in full, with the rest retrieved from reference TRBV15 and TRBJ1-2, is DAMVIQNPRYQVTQFGKPVTLSCSQTLNHNVMYWYQQKSSQAPKLLFHYYDKDFNNEADTPDNFQSRRPNTSFCFLDIRSPGLGDTAMYLCATSRDRDNRGYTFGSGTRLTVV.